Presented here are 24 T cell receptor beta chains from one specimen sequenced in a study of blood T cell repertoires in COVID-19. Here immunoSEQ multiplex PCR was the method, and the copy in TCRdb shows in-frame clones only, minus some. The table shows approximately 480,000 clones, with roughly 87% occurring only once. Sequencing used PBMCs or T cells enriched from blood (not recorded which). Receptor source: a woman between 18 and 30 years old who had recovered from COVID-19.

This chain joins TRBV6-2 or TRBV6-3 and TRBJ1-1; TRBD1 aligns across 10 bases. Trimming at V came to 4 bases and at J to 6 bases, leaving 11 bases not matched to a gene. CDR3 length equals 16 residues. The germline CDR1 and CDR2 sequences are MNHEY and SVGEGT. The CDR3 bases are TGTGCCAGCAGTTCCCATTCCGACAGGGGGCCGTCTGAAGCTTTCTTT. Protein: CASSSHSDRGPSEAFF.

The chain carries TRBV6-1 and TRBJ1-2; D is ambiguous. V lost 3 bases to trimming and J lost 8 bases, with 10 bases between them. From germline, CDR1 is MNHNS and CDR2 SASEGT. The CDR3 has 12 residues. DNA for the CDR3: TGTGCCAGCAGTGATTATGGGCACGGCTACACCTTC. Its translation is CASSDYGHGYTF.

The chain is built from TRBV3-1 (or the pseudogene TRBV3-2) and TRBJ2-6, with D possibly being TRBD1 (6 bases). CDR3 length: 14 residues. V gave up 4 bases and J gave up 13 bases, with 17 bases separating them. Looked up from germline, CDR1 is LGHDT and CDR2 is YNNKEL (reference sequence). CDR3 DNA sequence: TGTGCCAGCAGCCCTAGGACAGAGTCAGAAGTCCTGACTTTC. Its translation: CASSPRTESEVLTF.

The rearrangement joins TRBV7-9 to TRBJ2-7, with 7 bases lining up with TRBD2. Germline CDR1 SEHNR, CDR2 FQNEAQ (reference sequence). The trim removed 1 base at V and 3 bases at J, leaving 0 bases unmatched. This CDR3 spans 13 amino acids. Written as DNA, the CDR3 is TGTGCCAGCAGCTTAGTAGCGGGCTACGAGCAGTACTTC. Amino acid sequence: CASSLVAGYEQYF.

This sequence joins TRBV12-5 and TRBJ2-7, with D possibly TRBD1 on 5 matching bases. The CDR3 totals 13 residues. In germline, CDR1 is LGHNT, CDR2 FRNRAP. V was cut by 8 bases and J by 3 bases, with 14 bases left in between. CDR3 nucleotide sequence: TGTGCTAGTAGTGCGGACATCTACTACGAGCAGTACTTC. This codes for CASSADIYYEQYF.

J is TRBJ2-2 and V is TRBV7-9; 9 positions agree with TRBD1. Germline CDR1 and CDR2: SEHNR and FQNEAQ (reference sequence). The CDR3 covers 16 residues. V was pared by 6 bases and J by 7 bases, with 12 bases of the junction left unmatched. DNA of the CDR3: TGTGCCAGCAGGCCGGATACAGGGGGCGCGAACGGGGAGCTGTTTTTT. This gives the protein CASRPDTGGANGELFF.

The J gene is TRBJ1-3, the V gene TRBV30; perhaps TRBD1 as D (5 bases). Germline loops: CDR1 GTSNPN, CDR2 SVGIG (reference sequence). The CDR3 runs to 15 residues. Trimming pared 1 base from V and 2 bases from J, leaving 12 bases between. The CDR3 spells CAWSGGRAAGNTIYF. DNA of the CDR3: TGTGCCTGGAGTGGGGGCAGGGCGGCTGGAAACACCATATATTTT.

A few counts support this clone. The rearrangement uses TRBV10-3 and TRBJ1-1; weak D call: TRBD1 (5 bases). V was shortened by 4 bases and J by 1 base, with 19 bases between the two germline ends. The CDR3 has 17 amino acids. Germline V lookup: CDR1 ENHRY, CDR2 SYGVKD. CDR3: CAISGDQDRPRNTEAFF. Written as DNA, the CDR3 is TGTGCCATCAGTGGAGACCAAGACAGACCCAGGAACACTGAAGCTTTCTTT.

The chain employs TRBV30 and TRBJ2-3; TRBD2 aligns across 8 bases. Germline values: CDR1 GTSNPN, CDR2 SVGIG (reference sequence). Unmatched junction bases numbered 3, after V lost 3 bases and J lost 4 bases. There are 13 residues in the CDR3. Written as DNA, the CDR3 is TGTGCCTGGAGCGGGGGGGCGGCAGATACGCAGTATTTT. It translates to CAWSGGAADTQYF.

The J gene is TRBJ1-6, the V gene TRBV10-3, with D tentatively TRBD1 (5 bases). The germline CDR1 and CDR2 sequences are ENHRY and SYGVKD. This CDR3 is 14 amino acids long. The germline V and J ends were trimmed by 3 bases and 7 bases, with 10 bases remaining between them. CDR3 nucleotide sequence: TGTGCCATCAGTGAATGGAGGGACAATTCACCCCTCCACTTT. Translation gives CAISEWRDNSPLHF.

The chain carries TRBV27 and TRBJ1-6; D unresolved. V lost 7 bases and J 0 bases, leaving 10 bases between the germline ends. Germline V gene sequence: CDR1 MNHEY, CDR2 SMNVEV (reference sequence). The CDR3 length is 15 residues. DNA for the CDR3: TGTGCCAGCACCCCTAGGAGCTCCTATAATTCACCCCTCCACTTT. Protein sequence: CASTPRSSYNSPLHF.

This clone has only one observation. This chain links TRBV18 with TRBJ1-3; no clear D gene. The V and J ends lost 3 bases and 2 bases respectively, with 29 bases between them. Per germline, CDR1 KGHSH and CDR2 LQKENI. The CDR3 loop spans 21 amino acids. The CDR3 here is CASSPGFGQRPKIPPGNTIYF. The CDR3 DNA is TGTGCCAGCTCACCCGGTTTTGGGCAGCGGCCTAAGATCCCGCCTGGAAACACCATATATTTT.

The chain has TRBV2 and TRBJ2-7, with D possibly matching TRBD2 (6 bases). The CDR3 is made up of 14 amino acids. CDR1 is SNHLY, CDR2 FYNNEI, per germline. V dropped 4 bases and J dropped 6 bases, with 16 bases sitting between them. Here the CDR3 DNA reads TGTGCCAGCAGTGGGGACTTTTTTTCCCCCGAGCAGTACTTC. The encoded protein is CASSGDFFSPEQYF.

In this sample, this clone turned up once. The V call is TRBV19, the J call TRBJ1-2, with D unclear. The CDR3 is made up of 10 amino acids. Germline CDR1 is LNHDA and CDR2 is SQIVND (reference sequence). V lost 6 bases and J 3 bases, leaving 2 bases between the germline ends. The CDR3 DNA is TGTGCCAGTAGCGACTATGGCTACACCTTC. Encoded protein: CASSDYGYTF.

A remark on this clone: Other DNA variants within this sample encode the same CDR3. V is TRBV2 and J is TRBJ2-7, with a weak D call TRBD2 (7 bases). Germline V gene lookup returns CDR1 SNHLY and CDR2 FYNNEI. With 3 bases removed from V and 2 bases from J, the gap between germline ends came to 8 bases. The length of the CDR3 is 13 residues. The CDR3 protein is CASSEGGPYEQYF. The CDR3 nucleotides are TGTGCCAGCAGTGAGGGGGGGCCCTACGAGCAGTACTTC.

The chain carries TRBV5-1 and TRBJ2-6; 7 bases are shared with TRBD1. V lost 7 bases and J lost 0; bases outside the gene matches: 4. This CDR3 is built from 15 residues. Germline CDR1 and CDR2: SGHRS and YFSETQ. The CDR3 loop is CASGTEPSGANVLTF. In DNA form, the CDR3 reads TGCGCCAGCGGGACAGAGCCCTCTGGGGCCAACGTCCTGACTTTC.

This clone has just one count. The genes are TRBV30 and TRBJ1-2; no definite D call. CDR1 is GTSNPN, CDR2 SVGIG, per germline (reference sequence). V was cut by 4 bases and J by 2 bases, with 8 bases left in between. This CDR3 region has 12 residues. CDR3 sequence reads: CAWNRLNYGYTF. Here the CDR3 DNA reads TGTGCCTGGAATCGCCTAAACTATGGCTACACCTTC.

This clone was recorded only once. The chain carries TRBV5-1 and TRBJ1-2; 7 nucleotides agree with TRBD1. The CDR3 is made up of 15 amino acids. Germline V CDR1 and CDR2: SGHRS, YFSETQ. V lost 4 bases, J lost 6 bases, and 12 bases stayed unmatched. The CDR3 DNA follows: TGCGCCAGCAGCCCCATACTAGGGGGCGCGAATGGCTACACCTTC. This gives the protein CASSPILGGANGYTF.

V usage is TRBV5-8 and J usage is TRBJ2-1, with 8 bases lining up with TRBD2. CDR3 length: 16 amino acids. V gave up 5 bases and J gave up 1 base; unmatched junction bases: 8. Germline CDR1 reads SGHTS; CDR2 reads YDEGEE. This chain's CDR3 is CASSPLAGGSYNEQFF. Here the CDR3 DNA reads TGTGCCAGCAGTCCTCTCGCGGGGGGTTCCTACAATGAGCAGTTCTTC.

The chain joins TRBV4-1 to TRBJ2-2; a weak D match, TRBD2 (6 bases). The CDR3 has 14 residues. Germline V CDR1 and CDR2: MGHRA, YSYEKL. V lost 4 bases and J 8 bases, leaving 14 bases between the germline ends. The CDR3 reads CASSLTPRGGELFF. CDR3 sequence (DNA): TGCGCCAGCAGCCTCACCCCACGGGGGGGGGAGCTGTTTTTT.

J is TRBJ1-6 and V is TRBV3-1 (or the pseudogene TRBV3-2), with 10 bases identical to TRBD1. From germline, CDR1 is LGHDT and CDR2 YNNKEL (reference sequence). The CDR3 is made up of 16 amino acids. With 3 bases clipped from V and 5 bases from J, the junction kept 4 bases outside the gene matches. The CDR3 here is CASSQGQGRDNSPLHF. The DNA for the CDR3 is TGTGCCAGCAGCCAGGGACAGGGGAGGGATAATTCACCCCTCCACTTT.

The J gene is TRBJ2-5, the V gene TRBV29-1; D is ambiguous. Looked up from germline, CDR1 is SQVTM and CDR2 is ANQGSEA. This CDR3 region has 13 residues. Trimming took 7 bases from V and 3 from J, leaving 15 bases between them. The CDR3 sequence is CSARRGREETQYF. In DNA form, the CDR3 reads TGCAGCGCCCGAAGAGGCAGAGAAGAGACCCAGTACTTC. The full variable domain, rest sourced from reference TRBV29-1 and TRBJ2-5, is SAVISQKPSRDICQRGTSLTIQCQVDSQVTMMFWYRQQPGQSLTLIATANQGSEATYESGFVIDKFPISRPNLTFSTLTVSNMSPEDSSIYLCSARRGREETQYFGPGTRLLVL.

The chain has TRBV7-2 and TRBJ1-1; perhaps TRBD1 as D (5 bases). This CDR3 contains 16 residues. Trimming took off 3 bases at V and 6 bases at J, with 20 bases between the two ends. From germline, CDR1 is SGHTA and CDR2 FQGNSA. The CDR3 is CASSFGGGMDIAEAFF. The CDR3 DNA is TGTGCCAGCAGCTTTGGGGGGGGGATGGATATCGCTGAAGCTTTCTTT.

This chain connects TRBV2 to TRBJ1-5; D gene ambiguous. The germline CDR1 and CDR2 sequences are SNHLY and FYNNEI. The CDR3 loop spans 13 amino acids. Trimming stripped 7 bases from V and 7 bases from J, with 14 bases between. The CDR3 DNA reads TGTGCCAGCACACCGGGCCCTAGCCAGCCCCAGCATTTT. It translates to CASTPGPSQPQHF.